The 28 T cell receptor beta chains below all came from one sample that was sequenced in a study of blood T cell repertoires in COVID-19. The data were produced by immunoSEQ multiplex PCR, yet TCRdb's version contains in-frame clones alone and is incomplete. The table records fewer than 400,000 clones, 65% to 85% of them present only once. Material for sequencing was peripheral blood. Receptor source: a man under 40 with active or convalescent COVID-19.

CDR3 sequence: CASSQGLPSDTQYF. The CDR3 bases are TGTGCCAGCAGCCAAGGACTACCCTCAGATACGCAGTATTTT. The V and J genes are TRBV4-2 and TRBJ2-3; D is possibly TRBD2 (5 bases). The germline CDR1 and CDR2 sequences are LGHNA and YNFKEQ. This CDR3 has 14 amino acids. V lost 1 base to trimming and J lost 4 bases, with 9 bases between them.

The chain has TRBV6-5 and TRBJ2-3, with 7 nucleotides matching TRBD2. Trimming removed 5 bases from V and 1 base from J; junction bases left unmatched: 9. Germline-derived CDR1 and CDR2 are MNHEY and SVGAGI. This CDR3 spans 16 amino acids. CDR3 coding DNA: TGTGCCAGCAGTAACTGGGGGGGGTCGGGCACAGATACGCAGTATTTT. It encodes CASSNWGGSGTDTQYF.

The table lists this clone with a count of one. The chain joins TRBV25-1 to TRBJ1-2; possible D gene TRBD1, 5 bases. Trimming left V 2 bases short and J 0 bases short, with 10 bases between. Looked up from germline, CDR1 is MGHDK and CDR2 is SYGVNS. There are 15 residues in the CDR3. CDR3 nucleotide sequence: TGTGCCAGCAGTGAAGACAACAGGTCTAACTATGGCTACACCTTC. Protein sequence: CASSEDNRSNYGYTF.

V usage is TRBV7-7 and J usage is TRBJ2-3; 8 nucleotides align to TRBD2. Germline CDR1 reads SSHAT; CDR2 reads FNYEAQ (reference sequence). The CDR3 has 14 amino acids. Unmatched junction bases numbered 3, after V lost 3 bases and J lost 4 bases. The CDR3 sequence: CASSLAGGSDTQYF. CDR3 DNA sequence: TGTGCCAGCAGCTTGGCGGGGGGTTCAGATACGCAGTATTTT.

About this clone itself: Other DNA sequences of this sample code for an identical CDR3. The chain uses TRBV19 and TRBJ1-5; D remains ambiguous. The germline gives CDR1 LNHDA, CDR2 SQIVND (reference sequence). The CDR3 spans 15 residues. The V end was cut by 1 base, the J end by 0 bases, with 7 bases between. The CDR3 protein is CASSIVAVSNQPQHF. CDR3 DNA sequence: TGTGCCAGTAGTATAGTAGCAGTTAGCAATCAGCCCCAGCATTTT.

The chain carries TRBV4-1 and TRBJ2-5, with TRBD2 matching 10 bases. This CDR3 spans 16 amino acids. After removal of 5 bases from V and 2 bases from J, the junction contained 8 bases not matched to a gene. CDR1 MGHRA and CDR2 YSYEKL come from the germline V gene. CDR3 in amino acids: CASSSPLAGAQETQYF. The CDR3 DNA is TGCGCCAGCAGCTCCCCTCTAGCGGGGGCACAAGAGACCCAGTACTTC.

CDR3 residues: CSVVLRRLSSYEQYF. The CDR3 DNA sequence: TGCAGCGTTGTTCTCCGGAGACTCAGCTCCTACGAGCAGTACTTC. J is TRBJ2-7 and V is TRBV29-1; D not resolved. Trimming stripped 4 bases from V and 0 bases from J, with 16 bases between. The germline CDR1 and CDR2 sequences are SQVTM and ANQGSEA. The CDR3 runs to 15 residues.

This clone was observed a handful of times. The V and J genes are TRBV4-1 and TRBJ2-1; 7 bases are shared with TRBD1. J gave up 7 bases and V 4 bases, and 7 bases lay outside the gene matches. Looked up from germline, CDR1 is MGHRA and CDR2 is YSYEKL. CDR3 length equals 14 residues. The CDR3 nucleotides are TGCGCCAGCAGCCCCTTTGACAGGGAAAATGAGCAGTTCTTC. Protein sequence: CASSPFDRENEQFF.

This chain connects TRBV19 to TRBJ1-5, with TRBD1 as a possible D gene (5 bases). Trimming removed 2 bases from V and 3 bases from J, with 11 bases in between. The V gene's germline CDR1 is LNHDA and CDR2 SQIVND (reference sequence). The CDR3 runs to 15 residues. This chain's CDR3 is CASSILARANQPQHF. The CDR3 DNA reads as TGTGCCAGTAGTATATTAGCCAGGGCCAATCAGCCCCAGCATTTT.

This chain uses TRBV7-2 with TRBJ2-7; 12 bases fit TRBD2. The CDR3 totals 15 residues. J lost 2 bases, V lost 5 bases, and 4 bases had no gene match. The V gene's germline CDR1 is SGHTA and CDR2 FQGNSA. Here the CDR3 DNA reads TGTGCCAGCAGCCCTCGGACTAGCGGGGCCTACGAGCAGTACTTC. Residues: CASSPRTSGAYEQYF.

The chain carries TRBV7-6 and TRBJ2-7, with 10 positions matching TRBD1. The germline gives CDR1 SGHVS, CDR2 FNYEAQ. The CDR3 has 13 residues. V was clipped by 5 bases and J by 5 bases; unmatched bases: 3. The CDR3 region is CASSGQGVDEQYF. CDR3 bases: TGTGCCAGCAGCGGACAGGGGGTTGACGAGCAGTACTTC.

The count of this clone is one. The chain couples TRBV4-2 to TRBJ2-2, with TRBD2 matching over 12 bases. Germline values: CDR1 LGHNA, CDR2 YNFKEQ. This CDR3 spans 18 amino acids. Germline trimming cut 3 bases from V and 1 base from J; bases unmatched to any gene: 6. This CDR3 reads CASSQRSGLAGNTGELFF. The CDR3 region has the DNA TGTGCCAGCAGCCAGAGATCGGGACTAGCGGGGAACACCGGGGAGCTGTTTTTT.

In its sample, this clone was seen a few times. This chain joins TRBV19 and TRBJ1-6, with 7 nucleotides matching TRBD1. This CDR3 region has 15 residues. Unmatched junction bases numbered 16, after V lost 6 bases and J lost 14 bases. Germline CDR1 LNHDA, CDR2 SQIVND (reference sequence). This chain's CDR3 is CASRNRTGPIVALHF. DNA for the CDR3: TGTGCCAGTAGAAATAGGACAGGCCCAATTGTGGCCCTCCACTTT. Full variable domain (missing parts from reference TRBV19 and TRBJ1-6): DGGITQSPKYLFRKEGQNVTLSCEQNLNHDAMYWYRQDPGQGLRLIYYSQIVNDFQKGDIAEGYSVSREKKESFPLTVTSAQKNPTAFYLCASRNRTGPIVALHFGNGTRLTVT.

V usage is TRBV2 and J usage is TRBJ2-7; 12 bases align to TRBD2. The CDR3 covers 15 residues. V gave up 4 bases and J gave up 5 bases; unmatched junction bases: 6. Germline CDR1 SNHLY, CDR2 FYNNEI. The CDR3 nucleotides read TGTGCCAGCAGTGGAGCTAGCGGGAGGGCCGACGAGCAGTACTTC. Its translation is CASSGASGRADEQYF.

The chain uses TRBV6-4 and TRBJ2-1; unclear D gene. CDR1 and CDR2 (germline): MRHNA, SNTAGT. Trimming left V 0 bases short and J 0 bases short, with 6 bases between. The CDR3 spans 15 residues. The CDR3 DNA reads TGTGCCAGCAGTGACTCCTGGAGCTCCTACAATGAGCAGTTCTTC. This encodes CASSDSWSSYNEQFF.

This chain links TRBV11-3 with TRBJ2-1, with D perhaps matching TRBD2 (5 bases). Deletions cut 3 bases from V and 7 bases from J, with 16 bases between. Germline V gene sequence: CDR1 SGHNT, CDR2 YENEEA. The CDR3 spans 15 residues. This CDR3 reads CASSLAILRGNEQFF. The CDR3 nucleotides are TGTGCCAGCAGCTTGGCCATTCTTCGGGGAAATGAGCAGTTCTTC.

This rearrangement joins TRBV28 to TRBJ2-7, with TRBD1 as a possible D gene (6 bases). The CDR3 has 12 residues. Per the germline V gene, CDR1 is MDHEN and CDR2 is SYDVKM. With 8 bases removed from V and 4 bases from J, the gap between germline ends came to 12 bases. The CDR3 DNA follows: TGTGCCAGCGGCCGACAGGCGTACGAGCAGTACTTC. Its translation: CASGRQAYEQYF.

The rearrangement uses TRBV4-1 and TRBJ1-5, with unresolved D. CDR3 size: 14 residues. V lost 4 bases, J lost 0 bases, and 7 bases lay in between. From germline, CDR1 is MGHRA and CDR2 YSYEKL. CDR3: CASSRGYSNQPQHF. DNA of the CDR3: TGCGCCAGCAGCCGCGGGTATAGCAATCAGCCCCAGCATTTT.

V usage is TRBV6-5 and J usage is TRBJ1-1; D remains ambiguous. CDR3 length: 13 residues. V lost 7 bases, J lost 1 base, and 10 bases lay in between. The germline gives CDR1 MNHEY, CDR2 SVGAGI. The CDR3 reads CASNLNRNTEAFF. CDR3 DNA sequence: TGTGCCAGCAACCTCAACAGGAACACTGAAGCTTTCTTT.

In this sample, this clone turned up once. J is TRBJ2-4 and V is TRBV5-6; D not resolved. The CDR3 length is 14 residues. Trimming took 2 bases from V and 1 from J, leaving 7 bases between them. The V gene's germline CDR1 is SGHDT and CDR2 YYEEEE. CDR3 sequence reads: CASSLKAAKNIQYF. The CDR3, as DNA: TGTGCCAGCAGCTTAAAAGCGGCCAAAAACATTCAGTACTTC.

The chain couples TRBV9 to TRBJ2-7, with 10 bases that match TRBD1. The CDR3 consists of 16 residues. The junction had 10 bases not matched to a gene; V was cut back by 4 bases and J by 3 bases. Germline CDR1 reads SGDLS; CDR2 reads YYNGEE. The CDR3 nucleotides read TGTGCCAGCAGCCATGGACAGGGGGGTTCAGTCTACGAGCAGTACTTC. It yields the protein CASSHGQGGSVYEQYF.

This CDR3 is CASSHDEGRPIQLADEQYF. CDR3 nucleotides: TGCGCCAGCAGCCACGATGAGGGTCGACCGATTCAGCTAGCTGACGAGCAGTACTTC. V usage is TRBV4-3 and J usage is TRBJ2-7; possible D gene TRBD2, 5 bases. CDR1 and CDR2 from the germline V gene are LGHNA and YSLEER. The V gene lost 3 bases and the J gene lost 5 bases, with 29 bases spanning the gap. The CDR3 consists of 19 residues.

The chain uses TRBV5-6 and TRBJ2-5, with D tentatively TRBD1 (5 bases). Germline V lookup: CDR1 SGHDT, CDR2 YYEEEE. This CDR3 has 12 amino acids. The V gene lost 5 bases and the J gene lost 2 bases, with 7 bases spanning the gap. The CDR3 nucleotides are TGTGCCAGCAGTAGGGGTCAAGAGACCCAGTACTTC. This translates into CASSRGQETQYF.

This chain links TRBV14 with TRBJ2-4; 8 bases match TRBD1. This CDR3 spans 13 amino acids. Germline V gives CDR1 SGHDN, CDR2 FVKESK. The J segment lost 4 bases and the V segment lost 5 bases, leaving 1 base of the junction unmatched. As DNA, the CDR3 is TGTGCCAGCAGCTGGGACAGGAAAAACATTCAGTACTTC. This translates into CASSWDRKNIQYF. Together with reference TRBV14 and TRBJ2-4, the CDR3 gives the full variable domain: EAGVTQFPSHSVIEKGQTVTLRCDPISGHDNLYWYRRVMGKEIKFLLHFVKESKQDESGMPNNRFLAERTGGTYSTLKVQPAELEDSGVYFCASSWDRKNIQYFGAGTRLSVL.

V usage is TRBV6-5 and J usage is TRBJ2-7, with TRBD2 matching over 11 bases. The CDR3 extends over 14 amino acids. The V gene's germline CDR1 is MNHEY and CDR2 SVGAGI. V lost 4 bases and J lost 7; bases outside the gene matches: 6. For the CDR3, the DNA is TGTGCCAGCAGTTTTCCGGGACTAGCGGAGGAGCAGTACTTC. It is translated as CASSFPGLAEEQYF.

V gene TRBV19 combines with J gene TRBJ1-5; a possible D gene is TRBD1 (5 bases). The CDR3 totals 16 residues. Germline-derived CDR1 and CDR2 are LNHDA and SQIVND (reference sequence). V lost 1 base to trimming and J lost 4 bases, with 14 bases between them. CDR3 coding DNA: TGTGCCAGTAGTATAGCAGGGACTGGAACAAATCAGCCCCAGCATTTT. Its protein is CASSIAGTGTNQPQHF.

The CDR3 spells CASSNRGLGETQYF. In DNA, the CDR3 is TGTGCCAGCAGTAACAGGGGGCTAGGAGAGACCCAGTACTTC. The rearrangement links TRBV7-3 to TRBJ2-5, with 9 nucleotides matching TRBD1. The J segment lost 4 bases and the V segment lost 6 bases, leaving 6 bases of the junction unmatched. There are 14 residues in the CDR3. Per germline, CDR1 SGHTA and CDR2 FQGTGA. Based on the CDR3 plus reference TRBV7-3 and TRBJ2-5, the full variable domain is GAGVSQTPSNKVTEKGKYVELRCDPISGHTALYWYRQSLGQGPEFLIYFQGTGAADDSGLPNDRFFAVRPEGSVSTLKIQRTERGDSAVYLCASSNRGLGETQYFGPGTRLLVL.

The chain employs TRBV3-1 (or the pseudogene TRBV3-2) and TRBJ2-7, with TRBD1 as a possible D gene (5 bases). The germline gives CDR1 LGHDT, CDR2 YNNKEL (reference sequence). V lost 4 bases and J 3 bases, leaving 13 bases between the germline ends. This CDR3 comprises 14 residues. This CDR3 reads CASSLGAEFYEQYF. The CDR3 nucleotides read TGTGCCAGCAGCCTTGGGGCGGAATTCTACGAGCAGTACTTC.